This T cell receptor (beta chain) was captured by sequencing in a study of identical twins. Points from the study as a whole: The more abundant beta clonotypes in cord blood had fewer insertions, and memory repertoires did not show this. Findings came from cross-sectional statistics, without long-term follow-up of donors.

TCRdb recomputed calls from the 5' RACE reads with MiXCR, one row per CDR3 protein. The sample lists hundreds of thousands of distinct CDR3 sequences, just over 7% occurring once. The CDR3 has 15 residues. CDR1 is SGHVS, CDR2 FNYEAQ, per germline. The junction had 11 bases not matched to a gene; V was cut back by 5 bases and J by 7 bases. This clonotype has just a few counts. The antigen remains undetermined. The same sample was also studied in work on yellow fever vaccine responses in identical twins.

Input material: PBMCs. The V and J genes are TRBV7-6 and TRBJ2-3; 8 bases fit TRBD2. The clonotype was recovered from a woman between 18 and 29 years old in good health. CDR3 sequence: CASSPPGGRMNTQYF. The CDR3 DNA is TGTGCCAGCAGCCCCCCCGGCGGGAGGATGAATACGCAGTATTTT.